These 23 T cell receptor beta chains were sequenced from one sample in a study of shared clonotypes between healthy human individuals. TCRdb's copy holds only in-frame clones and misses some; the assay was immunoSEQ multiplex PCR. This sample has hundreds of thousands of clones; 55% to 85% occur once, and the top ten carry around 2%. The specimen sequenced was memory CD4+ T cells sorted from blood. Subset described: CD45RA-negative fraction. Every receptor here comes from a woman aged 25 to 39 in good health.

This rearrangement joins TRBV4-1 to TRBJ2-3; TRBD2 might be the D (5 bases). Germline CDR1 reads MGHRA; CDR2 reads YSYEKL. The ends were cut back, 8 bases at V and 0 bases at J, with 15 bases in the middle. There are 15 residues in the CDR3. CDR3 sequence: CASQFFAGSTDTQYF. CDR3 in DNA: TGCGCCAGCCAATTTTTTGCGGGTAGCACAGATACGCAGTATTTT.

As DNA, the CDR3 is TGCGCCAGCAGCTTGGGACAGGAGGGCGGGGAGCTGTTTTTT. It is translated as CASSLGQEGGELFF. The chain uses TRBV5-1 and TRBJ2-2; perhaps D is TRBD1 or TRBD2 (6 bases each). V lost 0 bases and J lost 7, with 10 bases in between. In germline, CDR1 is SGHRS, CDR2 YFSETQ. The CDR3 runs 14 residues.

The chain couples TRBV9 to TRBJ1-2, with D hard to call. Deletions cut 3 bases from V and 0 bases from J, with 12 bases between. Germline loops: CDR1 SGDLS, CDR2 YYNGEE. The CDR3 contains 15 residues. CDR3 coding DNA: TGTGCCAGCAGCGGCTGGACGGGAGCTAACTATGGCTACACCTTC. This gives the protein CASSGWTGANYGYTF.

The rearrangement links TRBV4-1 to TRBJ2-3; D is perhaps TRBD2 (5 bases). V lost 0 bases to trimming and J lost 4 bases, with 14 bases between them. The CDR3 spans 16 residues. Germline V gene data show CDR1 as MGHRA and CDR2 as YSYEKL. The CDR3 sequence: CASSQDWVGKADTQYF. The CDR3 DNA reads TGCGCCAGCAGCCAAGATTGGGTCGGGAAGGCAGATACGCAGTATTTT.

This clone was found a few times. This rearrangement joins TRBV14 to TRBJ1-3; D is unclear. This CDR3 is 10 amino acids long. V lost 11 bases to trimming and J lost 8 bases, with 10 bases between them. Germline values: CDR1 SGHDN, CDR2 FVKESK. The DNA of the CDR3 is TGTGCCTTAGAAACGGACACCATATATTTT. As protein: CALETDTIYF.

The chain recombines TRBV13 with TRBJ2-7; 9 bases agree with TRBD1. This CDR3 has 13 residues. The V segment lost 10 bases and the J segment 4 bases; nucleotides outside the gene matches: 8. In germline, CDR1 is PRHDT, CDR2 FYEKMQ (reference sequence). CDR3 loop: CATSWGQGYEQYF. In DNA, the CDR3 is TGTGCCACCTCATGGGGACAGGGATACGAGCAGTACTTC.

This clone was seen a few times. V is TRBV19 and J is TRBJ1-2, with D possibly TRBD1 on 5 matching bases. The CDR3 extends over 15 amino acids. Germline V lookup: CDR1 LNHDA, CDR2 SQIVND (reference sequence). Deletions cut 5 bases from V and 8 bases from J, with 21 bases between. The CDR3 reads CASSPAGTAGGGYTF. The CDR3 DNA reads as TGTGCCAGTAGTCCAGCCGGGACGGCCGGCGGGGGCTACACCTTC.

On this clone: Other nucleotide sequences from this sample produce the same CDR3. The rearrangement links TRBV28 to TRBJ2-1, with D possibly TRBD2 on 6 matching bases. This CDR3 is 14 amino acids long. The V and J ends lost 5 bases and 2 bases respectively, with 10 bases between them. The germline CDR1 and CDR2 sequences are MDHEN and SYDVKM. The CDR3 is CASSTTSPYNEQFF. For the CDR3, the DNA is TGTGCCAGCAGTACGACTAGTCCCTACAATGAGCAGTTCTTC.

The J gene is TRBJ1-6, the V gene TRBV4-2; tentative D call: TRBD1 (6 bases). The CDR3 is 16 amino acids. From germline, CDR1 is LGHNA and CDR2 YNFKEQ. Trimming removed 4 bases from V and 10 bases from J, with 20 bases in between. CDR3 nucleotide sequence: TGTGCCAGCAGCCCGACACGCGGACAGAGCGGCTCACCCCTCCACTTT. Translating gives CASSPTRGQSGSPLHF.

The chain is built from TRBV28 and TRBJ1-1; D is possibly TRBD1 (6 bases). Germline V lookup: CDR1 MDHEN, CDR2 SYDVKM. Trimming took off 9 bases at V and 4 bases at J, with 12 bases between the two ends. This CDR3 spans 12 amino acids. CDR3 protein: CASQGGLTEAFF. CDR3 coding DNA: TGTGCCAGTCAAGGGGGACTCACTGAAGCTTTCTTT.

The J gene is TRBJ2-3, the V gene TRBV7-3; 7 bases match TRBD2. V lost 6 bases, J lost 9 bases, and 18 bases stayed unmatched. Germline loops: CDR1 SGHTA, CDR2 FQGTGA. CDR3 length: 16 residues. CDR3 protein: CASSLNPGSYGGTQYF. CDR3 coding DNA: TGTGCCAGCAGTCTTAATCCTGGGTCCTACGGGGGGACGCAGTATTTT.

The gene calls are TRBV19 and TRBJ2-1; 9 bases fit TRBD2. Germline CDR1 and CDR2: LNHDA and SQIVND (reference sequence). CDR3 length: 15 residues. V lost 5 bases to trimming and J lost 4 bases; unmatched junction nucleotides: 6. CDR3 sequence: CASSFTSGPYNEQFF. The DNA of the CDR3 is TGTGCCAGTAGTTTTACTAGCGGGCCTTACAATGAGCAGTTCTTC.

This clone was detected once. The gene calls are TRBV29-1 and TRBJ2-3; D gene ambiguous. This CDR3 comprises 13 residues. Germline V gives CDR1 SQVTM, CDR2 ANQGSEA. The CDR3 coding sequence is TGCAGTGGCTTGGTTGGTGGCACAGATACGCAGTATTTT. Encoded protein: CSGLVGGTDTQYF.

The rearrangement uses TRBV11-3 and TRBJ2-7; unclear D gene. CDR3 length: 15 residues. V was trimmed by 5 bases and J by 0 bases, leaving 14 bases between them. Per the germline V gene, CDR1 is SGHNT and CDR2 is YENEEA. The CDR3 reads CASSPLVRTSYEQYF. In DNA form, the CDR3 reads TGTGCCAGCAGCCCTCTGGTCCGGACCTCCTACGAGCAGTACTTC.

This chain links TRBV4-2 with TRBJ2-2; unclear D gene. The ends were cut back, 0 bases at V and 1 base at J, with 6 bases in the middle. Germline CDR1 reads LGHNA; CDR2 reads YNFKEQ. The CDR3 extends over 15 amino acids. As DNA, the CDR3 is TGTGCCAGCAGCCAAGAACAGCTGAACACCGGGGAGCTGTTTTTT. It encodes CASSQEQLNTGELFF.

This clone turned up a few times. The same CDR3 arises from other DNA sequences in this sample as well. J is TRBJ1-1 and V is TRBV2; weak D call: TRBD1 (6 bases). V was pared by 6 bases and J by 2 bases, with 13 bases between. CDR3 length equals 14 residues. Germline assignment: CDR1 SNHLY and CDR2 FYNNEI. CDR3 nucleotide sequence: TGTGCCAGCAGCTTACAGGGCGTAAACACTGAAGCTTTCTTT. This sequence encodes CASSLQGVNTEAFF.

This clone was seen more than once but under ten times. V and J are TRBV5-1 and TRBJ2-5, with D possibly matching TRBD1 (6 bases). The CDR3 sequence is 15 residues long. Trimming removed 4 bases from V and 5 bases from J, with 18 bases in between. Germline CDR1 is SGHRS and CDR2 is YFSETQ. This CDR3 reads CASSHPQRGFETQYF. Here the CDR3 DNA reads TGCGCCAGCAGCCATCCACAGAGGGGGTTCGAGACCCAGTACTTC.

The chain couples TRBV2 to TRBJ1-1; a weak D match, TRBD1 (5 bases). Trimming pared 6 bases from V and 0 bases from J, leaving 14 bases between. The CDR3 sequence is 15 residues long. Germline loops: CDR1 SNHLY, CDR2 FYNNEI. This CDR3 reads CASRARQILNTEAFF. CDR3 DNA: TGTGCCAGCAGAGCTAGACAGATTTTGAACACTGAAGCTTTCTTT.

The J gene is TRBJ1-1, the V gene TRBV29-1, with D uncertain. There are 12 residues in the CDR3. V was clipped by 4 bases and J by 1 base, with 7 bases between them. CDR1 SQVTM and CDR2 ANQGSEA come from the germline V gene. The DNA for the CDR3 is TGCAGCGTTGGGCTCCGGAACACTGAAGCTTTCTTT. This encodes CSVGLRNTEAFF.

CDR3 sequence: CAISDGRSNQPQHF. The CDR3 DNA reads as TGTGCCATCAGTGATGGAAGGAGTAATCAGCCCCAGCATTTT. The chain couples TRBV10-3 to TRBJ1-5; D not resolved. In germline, CDR1 is ENHRY, CDR2 SYGVKD. Trimming took off 3 bases at V and 4 bases at J, with 10 bases between the two ends. The CDR3 runs 14 residues.

V gene TRBV5-5 combines with J gene TRBJ2-7; D is possibly TRBD1 (6 bases). CDR1 and CDR2 from the germline V gene are SGHKS and YYEKEE (reference sequence). This CDR3 spans 12 amino acids. Trimming removed 8 bases at V and 2 bases at J, with 11 bases between. CDR3 nucleotides: TGTGCCAGTAGGGGGAACCCCTACGAGCAGTACTTC. This sequence encodes CASRGNPYEQYF.

The rearrangement uses TRBV6-5 and TRBJ1-1; no reliable D call. Trimming shortened V by 4 bases and J by 0 bases, and 12 bases separated the two germline ends. The length of the CDR3 is 15 residues. The V gene's germline CDR1 is MNHEY and CDR2 SVGAGI. The CDR3 here is CASSFRQRVNTEAFF. DNA for the CDR3: TGTGCCAGCAGTTTCCGTCAGCGCGTGAACACTGAAGCTTTCTTT.

The chain couples TRBV27 to TRBJ1-5, with 9 positions matching TRBD1. The CDR3 spans 15 residues. In germline, CDR1 is MNHEY, CDR2 SMNVEV (reference sequence). V was pared by 6 bases and J by 6 bases, with 9 bases of the junction left unmatched. CDR3 bases: TGTGCCAGCAGCTCCGGGACAGGGAAGGGTCAGCCCCAGCATTTT. It codes for CASSSGTGKGQPQHF.